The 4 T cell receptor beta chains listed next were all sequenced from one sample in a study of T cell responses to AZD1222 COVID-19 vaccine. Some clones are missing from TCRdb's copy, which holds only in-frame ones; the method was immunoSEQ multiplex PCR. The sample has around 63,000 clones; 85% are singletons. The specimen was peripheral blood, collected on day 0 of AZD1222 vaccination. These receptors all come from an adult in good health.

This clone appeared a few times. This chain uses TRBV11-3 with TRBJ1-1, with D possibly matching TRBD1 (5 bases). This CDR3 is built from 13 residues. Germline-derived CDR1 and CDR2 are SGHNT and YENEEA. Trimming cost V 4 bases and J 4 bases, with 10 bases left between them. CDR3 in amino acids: CASSSRQSTEAFF. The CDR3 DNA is TGTGCCAGCAGCTCAAGACAGAGCACTGAAGCTTTCTTT.

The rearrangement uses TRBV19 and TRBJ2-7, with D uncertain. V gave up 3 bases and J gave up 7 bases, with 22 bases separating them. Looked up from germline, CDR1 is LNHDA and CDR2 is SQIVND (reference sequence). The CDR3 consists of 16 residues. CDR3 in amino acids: CASSIIPGPSPREQYF. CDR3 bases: TGTGCCAGTAGTATTATCCCCGGACCCTCCCCACGAGAGCAGTACTTC.

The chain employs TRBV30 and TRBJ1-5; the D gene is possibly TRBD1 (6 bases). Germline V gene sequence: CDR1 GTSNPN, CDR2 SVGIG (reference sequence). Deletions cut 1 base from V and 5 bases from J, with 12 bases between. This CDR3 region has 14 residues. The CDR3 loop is CAWSGGRGDQPQHF. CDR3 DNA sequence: TGTGCCTGGAGTGGGGGCAGGGGTGATCAGCCCCAGCATTTT.

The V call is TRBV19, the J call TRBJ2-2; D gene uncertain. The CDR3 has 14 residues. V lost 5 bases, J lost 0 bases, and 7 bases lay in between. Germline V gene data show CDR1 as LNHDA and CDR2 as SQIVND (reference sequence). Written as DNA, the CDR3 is TGTGCCAGTAGTTCCCTCGCGAACACCGGGGAGCTGTTTTTT. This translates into CASSSLANTGELFF. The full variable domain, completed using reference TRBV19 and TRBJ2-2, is DGGITQSPKYLFRKEGQNVTLSCEQNLNHDAMYWYRQDPGQGLRLIYYSQIVNDFQKGDIAEGYSVSREKKESFPLTVTSAQKNPTAFYLCASSSLANTGELFFGEGSRLTVL.